This entry lists 30 T cell receptor beta chains sequenced from one sample in a study of human T cells and chemical hapten exposure. TCRdb re-derived calls from the RACE reads in MiXCR, one entry per CDR3 protein. The sample includes 85,000 or so distinct CDR3 sequences, around 11% of them seen just once. This sample's time point: patch test 1, 2 weeks after DPC sensitization. Treatment meaning: therapeutic diphenylcyclopropenone sensitization with weekly scalp DPC. The specimen was whole blood, collected in connection with sensitization to the hapten diphenylcyclopropenone (DPC). The receptor source for this set is a woman aged 45-65 years with alopecia areata. Some clones in this sample may be carry-over from other donors' samples.

This clonotype was seen many times. The V gene is TRBV30, the J gene TRBJ1-1; D may be TRBD1 (5 bases). The CDR3 covers 12 residues. Germline assignment: CDR1 GTSNPN and CDR2 SVGIG (reference sequence). The CDR3 DNA is TGTGCGATGCAGGGCATGAACACTGAAGCTTTCTTT. Its protein is CAMQGMNTEAFF.

A word on this clonotype: Being one base from a much bigger clone, this may be a read error. The chain is built from TRBV7-2 and TRBJ1-1; no clear D gene. Germline CDR1 reads SGHTA; CDR2 reads FQGNSA. This CDR3 comprises 14 residues. V gave up 4 bases and J gave up 0 bases, with 9 bases separating them. The CDR3 is CASSSQPVNTEAFF. In DNA form, the CDR3 reads TGTGCCAGCAGCTCGCAACCAGTGAACACTGAAGCTTTCTTT.

This clonotype showed up just a few times. The V call is TRBV29-1, the J call TRBJ1-2; no reliable D call. The CDR3 has 12 residues. Deletions cut 4 bases from V and 5 bases from J, with 11 bases between. The germline V gene has CDR1 SQVTM and CDR2 ANQGSEA. CDR3 in amino acids: CSVAARTYGYTF. Here the CDR3 DNA reads TGCAGCGTTGCGGCCAGAACTTATGGCTACACCTTC.

This clonotype appeared a few times. This rearrangement joins TRBV29-1 to TRBJ1-1; D ambiguous. Germline V gene sequence: CDR1 SQVTM, CDR2 ANQGSEA. The ends were cut back, 4 bases at V and 0 bases at J, with 21 bases in the middle. The CDR3 runs to 17 residues. CDR3 amino acids: CSVAPRQSLLMNTEAFF. For the CDR3, the DNA is TGCAGCGTTGCTCCTAGACAATCCCTCCTTATGAACACTGAAGCTTTCTTT.

This clonotype has at least ten counts. The chain combines TRBV12-3 or TRBV12-4 with TRBJ1-2; 8 nucleotides line up with TRBD1. Trimming cost V 4 bases and J 7 bases; bases outside gene matches: 14. The CDR3 is made up of 16 amino acids. The CDR3 DNA reads TGTGCCAGCAGTTCCCGCCGCAGGGGGCGGTCTGGTGGCTACACCTTC. Translated, it gives CASSSRRRGRSGGYTF.

This clonotype appeared a few times. The rearrangement links TRBV28 to TRBJ1-1; 9 bases are shared with TRBD1. From germline, CDR1 is MDHEN and CDR2 SYDVKM. J gave up 4 bases and V 8 bases, and 11 bases lay outside the gene matches. The CDR3 has 15 residues. The CDR3 reads CASPPPGQGATEAFF. In DNA, the CDR3 is TGTGCCAGCCCCCCACCGGGACAGGGAGCCACTGAAGCTTTCTTT.

The rearrangement joins TRBV12-3 or TRBV12-4 to TRBJ1-5; weak D call: TRBD1 (5 bases). CDR3 length: 13 amino acids. Trimming took 5 bases from V and 9 from J, leaving 14 bases between them. DNA of the CDR3: TGTGCCAGCAGTCGGGACCGGGCCTCGCCCCAGCATTTT. Translated: CASSRDRASPQHF.

This clonotype was seen at least ten times. The chain uses TRBV24-1 and TRBJ1-2, with 8 bases fitting TRBD1. V lost 4 bases, J lost 6 bases, and 6 bases stayed unmatched. Germline V gene lookup returns CDR1 KGHDR and CDR2 SFDVKD. This CDR3 has 14 residues. The CDR3 DNA is TGTGCCACCAGTGAACGGACAGGGTGGAATGGCTACACCTTC. Translated, it gives CATSERTGWNGYTF.

V gene TRBV20-1 combines with J gene TRBJ1-2; D ambiguous. The CDR3 length is 9 residues. Germline V CDR1 and CDR2: DFQATT, SNEGSKA (reference sequence). The V gene lost 5 bases and the J gene lost 4 bases, with 2 bases spanning the gap. The CDR3 DNA is TGCAGTGCTGTCTATGGCTACACCTTC. It yields the protein CSAVYGYTF.

Note on this clonotype: The germline gene is not matched at one end of the junction; a read error may be the cause. J is TRBJ2-3 and V is TRBV11-1; 7 nucleotides line up with TRBD2. Germline lookup yields CDR1 SGHAT and CDR2 FQDESV (reference sequence). This CDR3 contains 16 residues. The CDR3 bases are TGTGCCAGCAGCTTAGGGCTAGCGGCTAGCACAGATACGCGGTATTTT. Amino acids: CASSLGLAASTDTRYF.

This clonotype was counted ten times or more. The chain couples TRBV12-3 or TRBV12-4 to TRBJ1-1, with a tentative D call TRBD1 (6 bases). This CDR3 region has 13 residues. Deletions cut 7 bases from V and 1 base from J, with 10 bases between. The CDR3 bases are TGTGCCAGCAACATGGACAGGAACACTGAAGCTTTCTTT. Translation gives CASNMDRNTEAFF.

This clonotype was counted only a few times. The V call is TRBV28, the J call TRBJ1-5; D call uncertain. The CDR3 spans 13 residues. V shed 5 bases and J shed 7 bases, with 12 bases lying between them. CDR1 MDHEN and CDR2 SYDVKM come from the germline V gene. The CDR3 is CASSAPAGQPQHF. DNA for the CDR3: TGTGCCAGCAGTGCCCCAGCGGGCCAGCCCCAGCATTTT.

This clonotype occurred a few times. This chain connects TRBV6-6 to TRBJ1-5; 8 positions agree with TRBD1. This CDR3 is built from 16 residues. The germline V gene encodes CDR1 MNHNY and CDR2 SVGAGI (reference sequence). With 3 bases clipped from V and 0 bases from J, the junction kept 4 bases outside the gene matches. CDR3: CASSYTGQVSNQPQHF. The DNA for the CDR3 is TGTGCCAGCAGTTATACGGGACAGGTTAGCAATCAGCCCCAGCATTTT.

This clonotype was observed many times. V gene TRBV30 combines with J gene TRBJ1-1; possible D gene TRBD1, 5 bases. Germline assignment: CDR1 GTSNPN and CDR2 SVGIG (reference sequence). Trimming left V 6 bases short and J 1 base short, with 18 bases between. The CDR3 consists of 15 residues. As DNA, the CDR3 is TGTGCCTGCCCCAGGGAGGGTCGGAAGAACACTGAAGCTTTCTTT. Amino acids: CACPREGRKNTEAFF.

This clonotype was seen many times. The chain links TRBV7-2 to TRBJ2-2; D remains unclear. The CDR3 is made up of 15 amino acids. From germline, CDR1 is SGHTA and CDR2 FQGNSA. The V end lost 2 bases, the J end lost 3 bases, and 10 bases lay between the germline ends. CDR3 sequence (DNA): TGTGCCAGCAGCTTATCCAGCATCCACACCGGGGAGCTGTTTTTT. This gives the protein CASSLSSIHTGELFF.

This clonotype was found many times. The rearrangement links TRBV20-1 to TRBJ1-6; D remains unclear. CDR3 length: 14 amino acids. Germline CDR1 DFQATT, CDR2 SNEGSKA (reference sequence). V gave up 1 base and J gave up 13 bases, with 17 bases separating them. CDR3 DNA sequence: TGCAGTGCTAGAGGGTCAGTCCCAACTCTTCCCCTCCACTTT. It translates to CSARGSVPTLPLHF.

This clonotype was counted at least ten times. The V gene is TRBV23-1, the J gene TRBJ1-5, with TRBD1 matching over 7 bases. TRBV23-1 is an ORF, with its function uncertain. The CDR3 extends over 16 amino acids. Germline trimming cut 4 bases from V and 6 bases from J; bases unmatched to any gene: 12. The CDR3 DNA is TGCGCCAGCAGTCTTAGACAGGGCCCGTCAGGTCAGCCCCAGCATTTT. It is translated as CASSLRQGPSGQPQHF.

This clonotype has just a few counts. The gene calls are TRBV5-1 and TRBJ2-2; 8 nucleotides match TRBD2. Germline CDR1 reads SGHRS; CDR2 reads YFSETQ. The CDR3 consists of 14 residues. V lost 6 bases and J lost 4; bases outside the gene matches: 5. The CDR3 DNA follows: TGCGCCAGCACAGCGGGAGACGCCACCGGGGAGCTGTTTTTT. Encoded protein: CASTAGDATGELFF.

The chain combines TRBV12-3 or TRBV12-4 with TRBJ1-5; no definite D call. The CDR3 runs 14 residues. V lost 3 bases and J 6 bases, leaving 12 bases between the germline ends. The CDR3 nucleotides read TGTGCCAGCAGTTTTGCTTCCGGGCGTCAGCCCCAGCATTTT. Protein: CASSFASGRQPQHF.

V gene TRBV19 combines with J gene TRBJ2-1; D uncertain. The germline CDR1 and CDR2 sequences are LNHDA and SQIVND (reference sequence). V lost 4 bases and J lost 0, with 7 bases in between. The CDR3 length is 14 residues. The CDR3, as DNA: TGTGCCAGTAGTACGTTTTACTCCTACAATGAGCAGTTCTTC. It encodes CASSTFYSYNEQFF.

This clonotype was seen only a few times. The chain couples TRBV28 to TRBJ1-1, with 11 bases lining up with TRBD1. Germline V gives CDR1 MDHEN, CDR2 SYDVKM. J gave up 2 bases and V 5 bases, and 13 bases lay outside the gene matches. This CDR3 region has 18 residues. The CDR3 protein is CASSIWTGGDPVNTEAFF. As DNA, the CDR3 is TGTGCCAGCAGTATTTGGACAGGGGGCGACCCTGTTAACACTGAAGCTTTCTTT.

This clonotype showed up just a few times. This rearrangement joins TRBV28 to TRBJ2-1, with no clear D. This CDR3 spans 11 amino acids. Germline-derived CDR1 and CDR2 are MDHEN and SYDVKM. V gave up 0 bases and J gave up 8 bases, with 2 bases separating them. CDR3 loop: CASSLWYEQFF. In DNA, the CDR3 is TGTGCCAGCAGTTTATGGTATGAGCAGTTCTTC. The whole variable domain, remainder taken from reference TRBV28 and TRBJ2-1, is DVKVTQSSRYLVKRTGEKVFLECVQDMDHENMFWYRQDPGLGLRLIYFSYDVKMKEKGDIPEGYSVSREKKERFSLILESASTNQTSMYLCASSLWYEQFFGPGTRLTVL.

The chain combines TRBV9 with TRBJ1-5, with D unclear. Germline V gene sequence: CDR1 SGDLS, CDR2 YYNGEE. Deletions cut 0 bases from V and 2 bases from J, with 9 bases between. There are 15 residues in the CDR3. This CDR3 reads CASSVDPGGNQPQHF. For the CDR3, the DNA is TGTGCCAGCAGCGTAGACCCGGGTGGCAATCAGCCCCAGCATTTT.

The sample holds a few counts of this clonotype. V and J are TRBV12-3 or TRBV12-4 and TRBJ2-1, with 12 bases identical to TRBD2. The CDR3 totals 15 residues. The trim removed 6 bases at V and 6 bases at J, leaving 6 bases unmatched. The chain's CDR3 is CASRASGRAPNEQFF. CDR3 nucleotides: TGTGCCAGCAGGGCTAGCGGGAGGGCACCCAATGAGCAGTTCTTC.

A few counts support this clonotype. The CDR3 DNA reads as TGTGCCAGTAGTATAGTAGGAGACAGACCCTACGAGCAGTACTTC. As protein: CASSIVGDRPYEQYF. The chain employs TRBV19 and TRBJ2-7; tentatively, D is TRBD1 (5 bases). There are 15 residues in the CDR3. The V gene lost 1 base and the J gene lost 2 bases, with 12 bases spanning the gap. The V gene's germline CDR1 is LNHDA and CDR2 SQIVND (reference sequence).

This chain links TRBV14 with TRBJ1-1; no definite D call. The CDR3 is 13 residues long. V lost 0 bases and J 1 base, leaving 3 bases between the germline ends. In germline, CDR1 is SGHDN, CDR2 FVKESK. This chain's CDR3 is CASSQDTNTEAFF. The CDR3 coding sequence is TGTGCCAGCAGCCAAGATACGAACACTGAAGCTTTCTTT.

At least ten counts were recorded for this clonotype. The V and J genes are TRBV12-3 or TRBV12-4 and TRBJ2-3, with 8 bases matching TRBD1. V shed 3 bases and J 0 bases; nucleotides not matched to a gene: 5. This CDR3 spans 16 amino acids. The CDR3 DNA reads as TGTGCCAGCAGTTTTCCCGGACAGGGAAGCACAGATACGCAGTATTTT. It translates to CASSFPGQGSTDTQYF.

This clonotype was counted ten times or more. The chain recombines TRBV7-2 with TRBJ2-2; a weak D match, TRBD1 (7 bases). V gave up 2 bases and J gave up 4 bases, with 14 bases separating them. The CDR3 loop spans 16 amino acids. Germline CDR1 SGHTA, CDR2 FQGNSA. In nucleotides, the CDR3 is TGTGCCAGCAGCTTAAAGACAGGGAGGCGCACCGGGGAGCTGTTTTTT. Its translation: CASSLKTGRRTGELFF.

V usage is TRBV7-9 and J usage is TRBJ2-3; TRBD1 agrees at 8 bases. The CDR3 extends over 15 amino acids. The J segment lost 6 bases and the V segment lost 5 bases, leaving 10 bases of the junction unmatched. The germline gives CDR1 SEHNR, CDR2 FQNEAQ (reference sequence). The CDR3: CASSLGDRGGDTQYF. The DNA for the CDR3 is TGTGCCAGCAGCCTCGGAGACAGGGGCGGGGATACGCAGTATTTT.

CDR3: CASGLSRNQPQHF. The CDR3 DNA sequence: TGTGCTAGTGGTTTGTCGCGCAATCAGCCCCAGCATTTT. V is TRBV12-5 and J is TRBJ1-5, with D unresolved. V was clipped by 2 bases and J by 2 bases, with 4 bases between them. Germline V CDR1 and CDR2: LGHNT, FRNRAP. The CDR3 has 13 amino acids.